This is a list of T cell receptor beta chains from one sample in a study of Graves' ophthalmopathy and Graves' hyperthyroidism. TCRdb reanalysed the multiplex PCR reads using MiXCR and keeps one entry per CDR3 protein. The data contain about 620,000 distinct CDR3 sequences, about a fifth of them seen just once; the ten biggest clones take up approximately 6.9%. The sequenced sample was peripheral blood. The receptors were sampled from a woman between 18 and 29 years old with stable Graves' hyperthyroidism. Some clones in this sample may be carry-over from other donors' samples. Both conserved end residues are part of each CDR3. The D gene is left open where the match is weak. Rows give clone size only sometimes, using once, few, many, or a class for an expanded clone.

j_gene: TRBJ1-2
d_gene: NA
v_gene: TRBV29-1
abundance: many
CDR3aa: CSVSPGENYGYTF
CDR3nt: TGCAGCGTCTCGCCCGGGGAGAACTATGGCTACACCTTC

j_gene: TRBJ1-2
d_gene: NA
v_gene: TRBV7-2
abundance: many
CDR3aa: CASSLYPESSGYTF
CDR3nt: TGTGCCAGCAGCTTATACCCGGAATCAAGTGGCTACACCTTC

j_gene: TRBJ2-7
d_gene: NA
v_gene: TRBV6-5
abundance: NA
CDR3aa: CASSYTSSSYEQYF
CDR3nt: TGTGCCAGCAGTTACACTAGCAGCTCCTACGAGCAGTACTTC

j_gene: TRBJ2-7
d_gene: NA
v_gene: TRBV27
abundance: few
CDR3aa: CASSFTPTYEQYF
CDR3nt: TGTGCCAGCAGTTTTACCCCCACCTACGAGCAGTACTTC

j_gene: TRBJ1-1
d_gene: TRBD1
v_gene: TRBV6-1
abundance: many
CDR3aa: CASRRQGSGKTEAFF
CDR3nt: TGTGCCAGCAGAAGACAGGGATCGGGGAAGACTGAAGCTTTCTTT

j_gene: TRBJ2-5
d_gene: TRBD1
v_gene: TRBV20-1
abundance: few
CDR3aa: CSAHRPNDPGMTGRETQYF
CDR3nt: TGCAGTGCTCATAGGCCGAACGACCCCGGAATGACAGGGCGGGAGACCCAGTACTTC

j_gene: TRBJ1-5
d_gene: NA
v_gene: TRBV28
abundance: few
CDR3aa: CATGEYSNQPQHF
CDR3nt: TGTGCCACAGGGGAATATAGCAATCAGCCCCAGCATTTT

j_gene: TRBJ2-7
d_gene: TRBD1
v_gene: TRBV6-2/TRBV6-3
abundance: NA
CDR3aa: CASSAPPGQVHYEQYF
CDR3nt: TGTGCCAGCAGTGCCCCCCCGGGACAGGTCCACTACGAGCAGTACTTC

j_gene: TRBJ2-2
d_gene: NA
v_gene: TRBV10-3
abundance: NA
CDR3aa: CAIRTDRIDTGELFF
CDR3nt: TGTGCCATCAGGACAGACAGGATCGACACCGGGGAGCTGTTTTTT

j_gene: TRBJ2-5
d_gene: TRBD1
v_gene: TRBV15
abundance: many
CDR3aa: CATAQGEETQYF
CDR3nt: TGTGCCACCGCCCAGGGGGAAGAGACCCAGTACTTC

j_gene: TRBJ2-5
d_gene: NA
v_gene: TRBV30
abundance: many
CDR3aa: CAWSGETQYF
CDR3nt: TGTGCCTGGAGTGGGGAGACCCAGTACTTC

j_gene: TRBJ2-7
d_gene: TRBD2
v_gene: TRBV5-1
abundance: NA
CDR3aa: CASSDTSGSDEQYF
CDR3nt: TGCGCCAGCAGCGATACTAGCGGGAGCGACGAGCAGTACTTC

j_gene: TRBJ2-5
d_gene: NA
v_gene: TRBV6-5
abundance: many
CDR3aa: CASSYPEGAETQYF
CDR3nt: TGTGCCAGCAGTTACCCCGAGGGAGCGGAGACCCAGTACTTC

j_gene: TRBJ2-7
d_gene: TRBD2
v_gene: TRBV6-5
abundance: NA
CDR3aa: CASSYEGLAGGYEQYF
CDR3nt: TGTGCCAGCAGTTACGAGGGACTAGCGGGAGGCTACGAGCAGTACTTC

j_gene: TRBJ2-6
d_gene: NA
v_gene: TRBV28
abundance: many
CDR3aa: CASSWTENSGANVLTF
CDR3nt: TGTGCCAGCAGTTGGACAGAAAATTCTGGGGCCAACGTCCTGACTTTC

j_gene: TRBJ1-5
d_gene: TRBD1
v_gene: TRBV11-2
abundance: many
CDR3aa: CASTLPGQPHQPQHF
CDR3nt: TGTGCCAGCACCCTACCGGGACAGCCACATCAGCCCCAGCATTTT

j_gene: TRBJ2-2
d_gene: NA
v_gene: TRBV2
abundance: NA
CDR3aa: CASSGPGAHTGELFF
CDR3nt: TGTGCCAGCAGTGGGCCGGGGGCGCACACCGGGGAGCTGTTTTTT

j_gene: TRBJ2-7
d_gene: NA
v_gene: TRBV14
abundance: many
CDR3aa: CASSQGHRELPYF
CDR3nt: TGTGCCAGCAGCCAAGGGCACAGGGAACTGCCGTACTTC

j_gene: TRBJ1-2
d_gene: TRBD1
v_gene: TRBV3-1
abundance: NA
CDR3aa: CASSLTDRGPYGYTF
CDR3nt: TGTGCCAGCAGCCTAACGGACAGGGGCCCTTATGGCTACACCTTC

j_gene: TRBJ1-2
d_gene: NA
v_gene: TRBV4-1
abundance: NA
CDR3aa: CASSPPGKGLVVGGYTF
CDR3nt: TGCGCCAGCAGCCCACCAGGGAAGGGATTGGTAGTCGGTGGCTACACCTTC

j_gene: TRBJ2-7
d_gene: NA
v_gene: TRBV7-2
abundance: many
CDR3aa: CASSIPYEQYF
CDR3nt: TGTGCCAGCAGCATTCCCTACGAGCAGTACTTC

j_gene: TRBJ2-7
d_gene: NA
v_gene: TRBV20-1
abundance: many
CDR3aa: CSASSQPSSYEQYF
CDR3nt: TGCAGTGCCAGCTCCCAACCGAGCTCCTACGAGCAGTACTTC

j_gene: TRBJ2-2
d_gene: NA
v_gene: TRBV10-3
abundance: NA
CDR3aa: CAISDSLPLIDPNTGELFF
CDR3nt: TGTGCCATCAGTGACTCGCTACCCCTAATAGATCCGAACACCGGGGAGCTGTTTTTT

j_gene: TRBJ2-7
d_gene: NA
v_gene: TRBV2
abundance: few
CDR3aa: CASSFGTGASGSYEQYF
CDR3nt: TGTGCCAGCAGCTTCGGGACAGGTGCTAGCGGCTCCTACGAGCAGTACTTC

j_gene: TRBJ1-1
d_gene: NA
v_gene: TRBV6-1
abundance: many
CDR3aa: CASSGPDTEAFF
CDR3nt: TGTGCCAGCAGTGGCCCAGACACTGAAGCTTTCTTT

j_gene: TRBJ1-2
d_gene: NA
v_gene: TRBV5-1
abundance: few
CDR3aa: CASGGEGVDGYTF
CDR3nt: TGCGCCAGCGGAGGGGAGGGTGTCGATGGCTACACCTTC

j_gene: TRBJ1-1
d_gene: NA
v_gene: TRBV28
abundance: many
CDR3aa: CASMGQGLRTEAFF
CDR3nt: TGTGCCAGCATGGGCCAGGGGCTGCGCACTGAAGCTTTCTTT

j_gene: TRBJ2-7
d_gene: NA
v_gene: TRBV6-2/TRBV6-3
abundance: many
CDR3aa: CASSYGVAVHLPGEQYF
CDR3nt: TGTGCCAGCAGTTACGGAGTAGCCGTTCACCTTCCGGGCGAGCAGTACTTC

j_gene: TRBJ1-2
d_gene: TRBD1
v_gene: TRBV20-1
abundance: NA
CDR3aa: CSASTGPYGYTF
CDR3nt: TGCAGTGCGTCGACAGGGCCGTATGGCTACACCTTC

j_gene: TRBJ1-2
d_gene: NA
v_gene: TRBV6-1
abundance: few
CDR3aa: CASSDWGLYGYTF
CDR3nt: TGTGCCAGCAGTGACTGGGGACTCTATGGCTACACCTTC

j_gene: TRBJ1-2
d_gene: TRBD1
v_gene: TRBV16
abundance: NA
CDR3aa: CASSQSAGTANNYGYTF
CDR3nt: TGTGCCAGCAGCCAATCGGCGGGGACAGCTAATAACTATGGCTACACCTTC

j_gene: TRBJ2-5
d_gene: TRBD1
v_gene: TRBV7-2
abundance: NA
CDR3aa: CASSSGQGPQETQYF
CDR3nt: TGTGCCAGCAGCTCAGGACAGGGGCCTCAAGAGACCCAGTACTTC

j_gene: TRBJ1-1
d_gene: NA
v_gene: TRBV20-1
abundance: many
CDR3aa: CSARGEREAFF
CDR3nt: TGCAGTGCTAGAGGGGAGAGAGAAGCTTTCTTT

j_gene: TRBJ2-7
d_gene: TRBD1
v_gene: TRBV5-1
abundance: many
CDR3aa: CASSPLDRFYEQYF
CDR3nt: TGCGCCAGCAGCCCGCTGGACAGGTTCTACGAGCAGTACTTC

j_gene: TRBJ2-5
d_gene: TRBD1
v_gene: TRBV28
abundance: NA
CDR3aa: CASSHTGGRETQYF
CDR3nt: TGTGCCAGCAGTCATACAGGGGGCAGGGAGACCCAGTACTTC

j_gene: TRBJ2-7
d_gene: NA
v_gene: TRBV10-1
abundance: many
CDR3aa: CASSEKPGYEQYF
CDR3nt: TGCGCCAGCAGTGAGAAGCCCGGATACGAGCAGTACTTC

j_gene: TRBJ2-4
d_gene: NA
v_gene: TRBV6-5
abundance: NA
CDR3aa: CASSYTSGAKNIQYF
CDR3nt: TGTGCCAGCAGTTACACCAGTGGGGCCAAAAACATTCAGTACTTC

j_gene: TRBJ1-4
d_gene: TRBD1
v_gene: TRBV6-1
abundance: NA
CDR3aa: CASSRDSATNEKLFF
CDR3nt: TGTGCCAGCAGTAGGGACAGCGCAACTAATGAAAAACTGTTTTTT

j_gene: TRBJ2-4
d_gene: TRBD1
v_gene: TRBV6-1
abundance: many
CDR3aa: CASTRDRIAKNIQYF
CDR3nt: TGTGCCAGCACCCGGGACAGAATAGCCAAAAACATTCAGTACTTC

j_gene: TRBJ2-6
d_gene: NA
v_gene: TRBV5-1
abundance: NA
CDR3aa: CASSPGTAISGANVLTF
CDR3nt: TGCGCCAGCAGTCCCGGGACCGCCATATCTGGGGCCAACGTCCTGACTTTC

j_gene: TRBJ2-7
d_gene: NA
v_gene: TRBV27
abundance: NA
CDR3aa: CASSSPSGNEEQYF
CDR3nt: TGTGCCAGCAGTTCCCCCTCCGGGAATGAAGAGCAGTACTTC

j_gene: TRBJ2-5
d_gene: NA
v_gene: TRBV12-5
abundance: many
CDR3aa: CASGLVEGYQNGGTQYF
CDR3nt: TGTGCTAGTGGTTTGGTAGAGGGCTACCAAAACGGGGGGACCCAGTACTTC

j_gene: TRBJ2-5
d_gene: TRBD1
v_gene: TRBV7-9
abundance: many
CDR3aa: CASSQDRVVSETQYF
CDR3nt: TGTGCCAGCAGCCAGGACAGGGTAGTATCGGAGACCCAGTACTTC

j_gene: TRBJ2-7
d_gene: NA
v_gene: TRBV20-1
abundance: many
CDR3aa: CSARDTLQNSYEQYF
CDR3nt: TGCAGTGCTAGAGATACCCTACAAAATTCCTACGAGCAGTACTTC

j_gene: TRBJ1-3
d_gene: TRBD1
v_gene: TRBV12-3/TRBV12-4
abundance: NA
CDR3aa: CASRRDRGLDTIYF
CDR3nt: TGTGCCAGCAGGAGGGACAGGGGGCTAGACACCATATATTTT

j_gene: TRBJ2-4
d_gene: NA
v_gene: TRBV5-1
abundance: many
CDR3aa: CASSPGSVTAKNIQYF
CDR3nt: TGCGCCAGCAGCCCGGGCTCCGTAACGGCCAAAAACATTCAGTACTTC

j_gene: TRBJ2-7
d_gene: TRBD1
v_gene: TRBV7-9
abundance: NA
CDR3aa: CASSSDRERSYEQYF
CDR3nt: TGTGCCAGCAGCTCAGACAGGGAACGCTCCTACGAGCAGTACTTC

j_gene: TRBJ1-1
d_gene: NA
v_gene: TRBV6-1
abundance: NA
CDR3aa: CASSDNGATTEAFF
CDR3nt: TGTGCCAGCAGTGACAATGGGGCAACAACTGAAGCTTTCTTT

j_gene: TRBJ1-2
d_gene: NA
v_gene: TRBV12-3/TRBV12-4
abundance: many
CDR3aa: CASSLAPGTLYGYTF
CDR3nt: TGTGCCAGCAGTTTAGCGCCCGGGACACTCTATGGCTACACCTTC

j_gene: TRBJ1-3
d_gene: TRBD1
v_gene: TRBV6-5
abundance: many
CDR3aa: CASSYAGTGASGNTIYF
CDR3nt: TGTGCCAGCAGTTACGCTGGGACAGGCGCTTCTGGAAACACCATATATTTT

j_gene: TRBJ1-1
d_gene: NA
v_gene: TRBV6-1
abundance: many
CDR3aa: CASSEGGTKTEAFF
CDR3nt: TGTGCCAGCAGTGAAGGAGGGACTAAGACTGAAGCTTTCTTT

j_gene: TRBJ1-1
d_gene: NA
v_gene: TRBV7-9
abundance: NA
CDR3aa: CASSPKMNTEAFF
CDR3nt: TGTGCCAGCAGCCCGAAAATGAACACTGAAGCTTTCTTT

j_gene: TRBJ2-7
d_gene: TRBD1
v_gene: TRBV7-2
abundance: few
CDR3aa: CASSWAGQGYEQYF
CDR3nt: TGTGCCAGCAGCTGGGCGGGACAGGGCTACGAGCAGTACTTC

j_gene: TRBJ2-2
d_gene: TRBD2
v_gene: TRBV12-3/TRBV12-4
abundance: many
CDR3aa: CASSRPGLAGNTGELFF
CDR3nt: TGTGCCAGCAGTAGGCCGGGACTAGCGGGGAACACCGGGGAGCTGTTTTTT

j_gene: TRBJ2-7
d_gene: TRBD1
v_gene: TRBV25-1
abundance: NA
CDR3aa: CASSQTSRAGTGNYEQYF
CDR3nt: TGTGCCAGCAGCCAAACATCCAGGGCCGGGACAGGGAACTACGAGCAGTACTTC

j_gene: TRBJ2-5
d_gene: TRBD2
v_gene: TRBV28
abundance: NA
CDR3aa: CASRFQGGSGTQYF
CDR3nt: TGTGCCAGCAGGTTCCAGGGAGGGTCCGGGACCCAGTACTTC

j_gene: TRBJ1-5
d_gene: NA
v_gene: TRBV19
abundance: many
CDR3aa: CASSIQGSNQPQHF
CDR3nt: TGTGCCAGCAGTATTCAGGGTAGCAATCAGCCCCAGCATTTT

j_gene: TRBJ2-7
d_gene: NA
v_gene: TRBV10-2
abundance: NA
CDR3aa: CASTLTAQAEQYF
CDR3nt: TGCGCCAGCACTCTGACTGCCCAGGCCGAGCAGTACTTC

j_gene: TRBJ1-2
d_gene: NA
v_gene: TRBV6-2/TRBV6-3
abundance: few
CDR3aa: CASNKPGKAYGYTF
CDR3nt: TGTGCCAGCAACAAACCAGGGAAAGCCTATGGCTACACCTTC

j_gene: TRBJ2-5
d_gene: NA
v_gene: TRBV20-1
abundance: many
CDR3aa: CSANSRRQETQYF
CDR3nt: TGCAGTGCTAATTCTAGACGCCAAGAGACCCAGTACTTC